The source of this T cell receptor (beta chain) is a study of OX40 agonist ivuxolimab in advanced cancers. For the study in its entirety: The costimulatory receptor OX40 (CD134) was targeted by ivuxolimab, a fully human IgG2 agonistic monoclonal antibody. Partial responses were achieved by three dose-escalation patients, of whom one had hepatocellular carcinoma and two had cutaneous melanoma. The paper reports the monotherapy dose-escalation portion (N of about 51 patients) of the phase I ivuxolimab trial. The purpose of peripheral TCRbeta sequencing was to test whether ivuxolimab changed TCR sequence diversity and led to clonal T-cell expansion. Prior anti-PD-1, anti-PD-L1 or anti-CTLA-4 therapy was permitted, and checkpoint inhibitors had been received by around 40% of dose-escalation patients. Of the roughly 52 patients in dose escalation, 19 had hepatocellular carcinoma, roughly 15 had melanoma, 9 had renal cell carcinoma and 9 had head and neck cancer. In the dose-escalation cohort, 65% to 85% of patients were male, and the mean age was roughly 56 years with a range of roughly 20 to 85. Intravenous ivuxolimab was administered to patients every 2 weeks at six dose levels: 0.01, 0.1, 0.3, 1.5, 3 and 10 mg/kg.

To sequence the TCRbeta CDR3 region, genomic DNA was isolated from the sorted cells. The immunoSEQ Assay was used to sequence the TCRbeta CDR3 regions. TCRdb stores this immuneACCESS table with in-frame sequences only. Part of the clones is absent; in the studies checked, under half of the shortfall reflects unresolved V genes, and no reason is known for the rest. The sample table records approximately 34,000 clones; nearly 90% of these occur just once. The ten largest clones take up approximately 59% of the sample. The full study reports these points: Clonal expansion of both CD4+ and CD8+ blood T cells was observed from baseline to week 6 at doses 0.1 to 3.0 mg/kg. After ivuxolimab, more expanded clones were found on average in CD8+ T cells than in CD4+ T cells. Low levels of normalized T-cell clonal expansion were also seen in some patients who did not respond. In partial responders in the 0.1-3.0 mg/kg groups, normalized peripheral clonal expansion was found to be among the lowest, especially among CD8+ T cells. The antigen specificity of the peripheral T cells that underwent clonal expansion was not determined.

The trial excluded patients who had a history of autoimmune disease or were on systemic immunosuppression. Peripheral blood for TCR sequencing was collected from all dose cohorts at baseline, on cycle 4 day 1, and on cycle 7 day 1. The samples were drawn from a first-in-human, open-label, multicenter phase I dose-escalation trial of ivuxolimab. Adults with locally advanced or metastatic melanoma, renal cell, hepatocellular, or head and neck squamous cell carcinoma were enrolled in the trial. CD4+ and CD8+ T cells were sorted separately from peripheral blood before TCR sequencing. Of note for this clone: No cognate antigen has been identified for it. Base qualities are not at hand, and no much larger clone is one base apart.

CDR1 and CDR2, per the germline V gene, are SGDLS and YYNGEE. The V end loses 0 bases and the J end loses 5 bases, and a stretch of 9 bases separates them. The cysteine opens and the phenylalanine closes a CDR3 of 14 amino acids. Solely the CDR3 DNA is kept, with 42 bases framed from the first base. Sequencing used CD4+ or CD8+ T cells sorted from blood, obtained in a trial of the OX40 agonist ivuxolimab. The sequence came from an adult with an advanced solid tumor such as melanoma, head and neck, liver or kidney cancer. The V and J genes are TRBV9 and TRBJ1-5; TRBD1 is possibly the D segment (6 matching bases). The nucleotide sequence reads TGTGCCAGCAGCGTAGATAACAGGGATCAGCCCCAGCATTTT. It is translated as CASSVDNRDQPQHF.